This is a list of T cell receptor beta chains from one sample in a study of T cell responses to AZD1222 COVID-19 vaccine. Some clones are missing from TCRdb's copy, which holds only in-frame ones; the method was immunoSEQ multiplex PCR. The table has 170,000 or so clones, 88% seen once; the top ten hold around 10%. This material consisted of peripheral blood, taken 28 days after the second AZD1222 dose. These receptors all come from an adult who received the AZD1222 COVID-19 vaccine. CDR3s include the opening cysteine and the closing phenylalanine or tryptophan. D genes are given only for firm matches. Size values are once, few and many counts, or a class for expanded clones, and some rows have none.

CDR3 DNA: TGTGCCAGCAACACGGGACTTGGCATGGGGGCTTTCTTT; CDR3 protein: CASNTGLGMGAFF; J gene: TRBJ1-1; V gene: TRBV12-3/TRBV12-4; clone size: NA; D gene: NA
CDR3 DNA: TGTGCCAGTAGTCGCCTGCAGGGGGTACCTGGAAACACCATATATTTT; CDR3 protein: CASSRLQGVPGNTIYF; J gene: TRBJ1-3; V gene: TRBV19; clone size: NA; D gene: TRBD1
CDR3 DNA: TGTGCCAGCAGTACACAGGGTTTTAGTTTGAATGAAAAACTGTTTTTT; CDR3 protein: CASSTQGFSLNEKLFF; J gene: TRBJ1-4; V gene: TRBV2; clone size: NA; D gene: NA
CDR3 DNA: TGCGCCAGCAGGGCAGGGGACAATTCACCCCTCCACTTT; CDR3 protein: CASRAGDNSPLHF; J gene: TRBJ1-6; V gene: TRBV10-1; clone size: NA; D gene: NA
CDR3 DNA: TGTGCCAGTAGTCCCCAGGGGAGAAGGAACACTGAAGCTTTCTTT; CDR3 protein: CASSPQGRRNTEAFF; J gene: TRBJ1-1; V gene: TRBV19; clone size: NA; D gene: NA
CDR3 DNA: TGTGCCAGCAGGCGGACAGGGCGCAACGAAGCTTTCTTT; CDR3 protein: CASRRTGRNEAFF; J gene: TRBJ1-1; V gene: TRBV7-3; clone size: NA; D gene: TRBD1
CDR3 DNA: TGTGCCAGCAGCGAGGACGGGTCTAGGGAGCAGTACTTC; CDR3 protein: CASSEDGSREQYF; J gene: TRBJ2-7; V gene: TRBV28; clone size: NA; D gene: NA
CDR3 DNA: TGTGCCAGCAGCTTGGCGGGGCCTGGGTCACCCCTCCACTTT; CDR3 protein: CASSLAGPGSPLHF; J gene: TRBJ1-6; V gene: TRBV5-5; clone size: NA; D gene: NA
CDR3 DNA: TGTGCCAGCAGCTTAATGGGACAGGGCAACGAGCAGTACTTC; CDR3 protein: CASSLMGQGNEQYF; J gene: TRBJ2-7; V gene: TRBV5-4; clone size: NA; D gene: TRBD1
CDR3 DNA: TGCAGTGCGTTGGGGCAGCCCCAGCATTTT; CDR3 protein: CSALGQPQHF; J gene: TRBJ1-5; V gene: TRBV20-1; clone size: NA; D gene: NA
CDR3 DNA: TGCAGCGTTGAAGATCGGGGCAGGGGATACGAAGCTTTCTTT; CDR3 protein: CSVEDRGRGYEAFF; J gene: TRBJ1-1; V gene: TRBV29-1; clone size: NA; D gene: NA
CDR3 DNA: TGCGCCAGCAACCCCGGCGGTGCTTGGGGCTACACCTTC; CDR3 protein: CASNPGGAWGYTF; J gene: TRBJ1-2; V gene: TRBV5-1; clone size: NA; D gene: NA
CDR3 DNA: TGTGCCAGCAGCTTAGCGTCTGCAGGGGGCTCTGGAAACACCATATATTTT; CDR3 protein: CASSLASAGGSGNTIYF; J gene: TRBJ1-3; V gene: TRBV7-2; clone size: NA; D gene: TRBD1
CDR3 DNA: TGCGCCAGCAGCTTGGCCCTGGGTAGCGCCTACGAGCAGTACTTC; CDR3 protein: CASSLALGSAYEQYF; J gene: TRBJ2-7; V gene: TRBV5-1; clone size: NA; D gene: NA
CDR3 DNA: TGTGCCAGCAGTTTTTACAGCGACGAATATGGCTACACCTTC; CDR3 protein: CASSFYSDEYGYTF; J gene: TRBJ1-2; V gene: TRBV6-1; clone size: NA; D gene: NA
CDR3 DNA: TGCAGCGTTGAATTAGCAGGGGGACCCCTCCACTTT; CDR3 protein: CSVELAGGPLHF; J gene: TRBJ1-6; V gene: TRBV29-1; clone size: NA; D gene: TRBD1
CDR3 DNA: TGTGCCAGCAGTTCCGTCCACAGGGGTTTGATAAACGAGCAGTACTTC; CDR3 protein: CASSSVHRGLINEQYF; J gene: TRBJ2-7; V gene: TRBV6-5; clone size: NA; D gene: TRBD1
CDR3 DNA: TGTGCCAGTAGTATAGTGGGCAGCAATCAGCCCCAGCATTTT; CDR3 protein: CASSIVGSNQPQHF; J gene: TRBJ1-5; V gene: TRBV19; clone size: NA; D gene: NA
CDR3 DNA: TGTGCCAGCAGTGGTGGGTCAGGGTTCTCTGGGGCCAACGTCCTGACTTTC; CDR3 protein: CASSGGSGFSGANVLTF; J gene: TRBJ2-6; V gene: TRBV6-1; clone size: NA; D gene: NA
CDR3 DNA: TGCAGCGTTGAAGAAGGATCTGGAAACACCATATATTTT; CDR3 protein: CSVEEGSGNTIYF; J gene: TRBJ1-3; V gene: TRBV29-1; clone size: few; D gene: NA
CDR3 DNA: TGCGCCAGCAGTGAGTCTTTCCGGGGGGGGTACAATGAGCAGTTCTTC; CDR3 protein: CASSESFRGGYNEQFF; J gene: TRBJ2-1; V gene: TRBV10-1; clone size: NA; D gene: TRBD2
CDR3 DNA: TGCGCCAGCAGCTGGACTAGCGGGGGGGCGTTCCCTCGGGAGCAGTACTTC; CDR3 protein: CASSWTSGGAFPREQYF; J gene: TRBJ2-7; V gene: TRBV5-1; clone size: NA; D gene: TRBD2
CDR3 DNA: TGTGCCAGCAGTTACTCGAGTGGGGGCAGACCTGTTGGAAACACCATATATTTT; CDR3 protein: CASSYSSGGRPVGNTIYF; J gene: TRBJ1-3; V gene: TRBV6-2/TRBV6-3; clone size: NA; D gene: NA
CDR3 DNA: TGTGCCTGGAGTTCGGCCTACGAGCAGTACTTC; CDR3 protein: CAWSSAYEQYF; J gene: TRBJ2-7; V gene: TRBV30; clone size: few; D gene: NA
CDR3 DNA: TGTGCCAGCAGTTACTCAGGACAGGGGGCAAGAAACACCATATATTTT; CDR3 protein: CASSYSGQGARNTIYF; J gene: TRBJ1-3; V gene: TRBV6-5; clone size: NA; D gene: TRBD1
CDR3 DNA: TGTGCCAGCAGTTACGTAGGGGGAGGCGGAGGCTACACCTTC; CDR3 protein: CASSYVGGGGGYTF; J gene: TRBJ1-2; V gene: TRBV6-5; clone size: NA; D gene: NA
CDR3 DNA: TGTGCCAGCACCCTTAGGATTGGGAGGGTTGGAGGCTACACCTTC; CDR3 protein: CASTLRIGRVGGYTF; J gene: TRBJ1-2; V gene: TRBV28; clone size: once; D gene: NA